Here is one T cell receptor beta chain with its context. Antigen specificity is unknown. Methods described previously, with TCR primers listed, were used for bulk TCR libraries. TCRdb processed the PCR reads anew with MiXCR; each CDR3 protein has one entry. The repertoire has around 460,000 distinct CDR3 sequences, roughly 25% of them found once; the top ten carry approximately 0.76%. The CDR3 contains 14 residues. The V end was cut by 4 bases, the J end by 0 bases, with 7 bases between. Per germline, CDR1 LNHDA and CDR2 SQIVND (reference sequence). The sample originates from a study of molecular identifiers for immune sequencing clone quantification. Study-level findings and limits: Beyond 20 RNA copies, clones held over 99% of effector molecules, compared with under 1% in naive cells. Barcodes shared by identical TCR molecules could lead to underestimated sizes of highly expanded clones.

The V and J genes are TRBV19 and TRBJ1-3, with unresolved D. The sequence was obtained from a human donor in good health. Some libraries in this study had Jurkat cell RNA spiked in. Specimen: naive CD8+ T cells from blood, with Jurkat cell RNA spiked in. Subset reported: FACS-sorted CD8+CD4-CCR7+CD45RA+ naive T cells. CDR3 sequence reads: CASSKGYSGNTIYF. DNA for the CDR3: TGTGCCAGTAGTAAAGGTTACTCTGGAAACACCATATATTTT.